This is a list of T cell receptor beta chains from one sample in a study of blood T cell repertoires in COVID-19. Assay used: immunoSEQ multiplex PCR; TCRdb lists only in-frame clones, some missing. The sample contains fewer than 200,000 clones, 83% of which appear only once. Specimen: PBMCs or T cells enriched from blood (not recorded which). The source of these receptors is a woman aged 45-60 years who had recovered from COVID-19. The CDR3 runs from the conserved cysteine through the conserved F or W. D genes are given only for firm matches. Some rows mark clone size as missing; the rest say once, few, many or name a class of expanded clone.

CDR3nt: TGTGCCAGCAGCTTGAGACTAGCGGGATCCAGGGGGGAGACCCAGTACTTC
CDR3aa: CASSLRLAGSRGETQYF
v_gene: TRBV5-4
abundance: -
j_gene: TRBJ2-5
d_gene: TRBD2

CDR3nt: TGTGCCAGCAGCCGGGGGGGCCAAGAGACCCAGTACTTC
CDR3aa: CASSRGGQETQYF
v_gene: TRBV28
abundance: -
j_gene: TRBJ2-5
d_gene: TRBD2

CDR3nt: TGTGCCAGCAGTTACTCGCCGACAGCTACGGGAAACACCATATATTTT
CDR3aa: CASSYSPTATGNTIYF
v_gene: TRBV6-5
abundance: -
j_gene: TRBJ1-3
d_gene: -

CDR3nt: TGTGCCAGCAGCCGGGGACAGGGGGCGCGAGCAGGGACAGATACGCAGTATTTT
CDR3aa: CASSRGQGARAGTDTQYF
v_gene: TRBV4-2
abundance: -
j_gene: TRBJ2-3
d_gene: TRBD1

CDR3nt: TGTGCCAGCAGACCACAGGAAAACTATGGCTACACCTTC
CDR3aa: CASRPQENYGYTF
v_gene: TRBV27
abundance: -
j_gene: TRBJ1-2
d_gene: -

CDR3nt: TGCAGCGTTGGGGGGGACAGTTATAACTATGGCTACACCTTC
CDR3aa: CSVGGDSYNYGYTF
v_gene: TRBV29-1
abundance: -
j_gene: TRBJ1-2
d_gene: TRBD1

CDR3nt: TGCGCCAGCAGGCGGGGGTCGGATCAGCCCCAGCATTTT
CDR3aa: CASRRGSDQPQHF
v_gene: TRBV5-1
abundance: -
j_gene: TRBJ1-5
d_gene: -

CDR3nt: TGTGCCAGCAGCCCCGGCCTGGACAGGGCCCAAGAGACCCAGTACTTC
CDR3aa: CASSPGLDRAQETQYF
v_gene: TRBV3-1/TRBV3-2
abundance: -
j_gene: TRBJ2-5
d_gene: TRBD1

CDR3nt: TGTGCCAGCAGCTTAGTGCGGAGCTCTGGAAACACCATATATTTT
CDR3aa: CASSLVRSSGNTIYF
v_gene: TRBV7-8
abundance: -
j_gene: TRBJ1-3
d_gene: -

CDR3nt: TGTGCCAGCAGCCCAACCACGAGCTCCTATAATTCACCCCTCCACTTT
CDR3aa: CASSPTTSSYNSPLHF
v_gene: TRBV7-9
abundance: once
j_gene: TRBJ1-6
d_gene: -

CDR3nt: TGCGCCAGCAGCCACCTACAGGGAAATGAGCAGTTCTTC
CDR3aa: CASSHLQGNEQFF
v_gene: TRBV5-1
abundance: -
j_gene: TRBJ2-1
d_gene: -

CDR3nt: TGTGCCAGCAGCCCACTCTCGGGGGGCCGGGATGGCTACACCTTC
CDR3aa: CASSPLSGGRDGYTF
v_gene: TRBV6-5
abundance: -
j_gene: TRBJ1-2
d_gene: -

CDR3nt: TGTGCCAGCAGCTTAGTGACGGGGGGGGCCGGGGAGCTGTTTTTT
CDR3aa: CASSLVTGGAGELFF
v_gene: TRBV7-2
abundance: -
j_gene: TRBJ2-2
d_gene: TRBD2

CDR3nt: TGTGCCAGCAGCCGCCGGGAAAATAATTCACCCCTCCACTTT
CDR3aa: CASSRRENNSPLHF
v_gene: TRBV5-4
abundance: few
j_gene: TRBJ1-6
d_gene: -

CDR3nt: TGTGCCAGCAGCCAGCAGACAGGGGGCAAGGCTTTCTTT
CDR3aa: CASSQQTGGKAFF
v_gene: TRBV11-2
abundance: -
j_gene: TRBJ1-1
d_gene: TRBD1

CDR3nt: TGCGCCAGCAGTCACCGAGGACAGACGAAGGGCACTGAAGCTTTCTTT
CDR3aa: CASSHRGQTKGTEAFF
v_gene: TRBV23-1
abundance: -
j_gene: TRBJ1-1
d_gene: -

CDR3nt: TGTGCCAGCAGCTCAGGGACAGTGGATCAGCCCCAGCATTTT
CDR3aa: CASSSGTVDQPQHF
v_gene: TRBV7-2
abundance: -
j_gene: TRBJ1-5
d_gene: TRBD1

CDR3nt: TGTGCCAGCAGCTTATTCCAGGGCCCCATCTATGGCTACACCTTC
CDR3aa: CASSLFQGPIYGYTF
v_gene: TRBV7-9
abundance: -
j_gene: TRBJ1-2
d_gene: -

CDR3nt: TGTGCCAGCAGTCTCACGGGGAGCACTGAAGCTTTCTTT
CDR3aa: CASSLTGSTEAFF
v_gene: TRBV12-3/TRBV12-4
abundance: once
j_gene: TRBJ1-1
d_gene: -

CDR3nt: TGTGCCAGCAGCGCCATTACAGGGGTCAATTCACCCCTCCACTTT
CDR3aa: CASSAITGVNSPLHF
v_gene: TRBV5-6
abundance: -
j_gene: TRBJ1-6
d_gene: TRBD1

CDR3nt: TGCGCCAGCAGCTCGAGTCCCCCGAACACTGAAGCTTTCTTT
CDR3aa: CASSSSPPNTEAFF
v_gene: TRBV5-1
abundance: few
j_gene: TRBJ1-1
d_gene: -

CDR3nt: TGTGCCAGCAGTCCCCCGGGTCACTATGAAGCTTTCTTT
CDR3aa: CASSPPGHYEAFF
v_gene: TRBV28
abundance: -
j_gene: TRBJ1-1
d_gene: -

CDR3nt: TGTGCCAGCAGCTTAGTTGGACAGGGGTCTCGAGAAAAACTGTTTTTT
CDR3aa: CASSLVGQGSREKLFF
v_gene: TRBV11-2
abundance: many
j_gene: TRBJ1-4
d_gene: TRBD1

CDR3nt: TGTGCCACCACAGGGGAGCAGGGGAGAACCGGGGAGCTGTTTTTT
CDR3aa: CATTGEQGRTGELFF
v_gene: TRBV7-2
abundance: few
j_gene: TRBJ2-2
d_gene: TRBD1

CDR3nt: TGTGCCAGCGAAGACAGGGAAAATTCACCCCTCCACTTT
CDR3aa: CASEDRENSPLHF
v_gene: TRBV7-9
abundance: -
j_gene: TRBJ1-6
d_gene: TRBD1

CDR3nt: TGTGCCAGCAGCTTAATAGCGGGAAGCACAGATACGCAGTATTTT
CDR3aa: CASSLIAGSTDTQYF
v_gene: TRBV7-6
abundance: -
j_gene: TRBJ2-3
d_gene: TRBD2